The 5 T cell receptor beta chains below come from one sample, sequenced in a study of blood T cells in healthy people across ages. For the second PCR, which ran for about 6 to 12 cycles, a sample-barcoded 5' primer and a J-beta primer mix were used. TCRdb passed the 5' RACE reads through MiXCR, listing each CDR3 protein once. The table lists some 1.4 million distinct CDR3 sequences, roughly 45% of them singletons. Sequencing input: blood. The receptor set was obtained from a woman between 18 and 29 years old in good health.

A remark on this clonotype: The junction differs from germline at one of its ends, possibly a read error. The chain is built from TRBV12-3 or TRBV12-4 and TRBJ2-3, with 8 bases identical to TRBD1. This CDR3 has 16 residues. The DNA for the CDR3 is TGTGCCAGTAGTTTATTGACAGGGGCCGCTATTGATACGCAGTATTTT. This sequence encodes CASSLLTGAAIDTQYF.

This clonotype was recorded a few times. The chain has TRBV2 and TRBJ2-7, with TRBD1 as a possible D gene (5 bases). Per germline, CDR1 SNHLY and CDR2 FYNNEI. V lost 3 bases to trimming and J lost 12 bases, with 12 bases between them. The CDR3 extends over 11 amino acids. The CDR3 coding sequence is TGTGCCAGCAGTGAGCAGGGCCCACCGTACTTC. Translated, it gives CASSEQGPPYF. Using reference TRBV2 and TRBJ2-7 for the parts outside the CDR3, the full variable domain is EPEVTQTPSHQVTQMGQEVILRCVPISNHLYFYWYRQILGQKVEFLVSFYNNEISEKSEIFDDQFSVERPDGSNFTLKIRSTKLEDSAMYFCASSEQGPPYFGPGTRLTVT.

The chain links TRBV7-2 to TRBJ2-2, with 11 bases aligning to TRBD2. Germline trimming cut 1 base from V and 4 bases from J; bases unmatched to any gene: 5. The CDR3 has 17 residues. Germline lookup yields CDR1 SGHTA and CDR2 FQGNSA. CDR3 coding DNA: TGTGCCAGCAGCTTAGTGAGGACTAGCGGGCCCACCGGGGAGCTGTTTTTT. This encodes CASSLVRTSGPTGELFF.

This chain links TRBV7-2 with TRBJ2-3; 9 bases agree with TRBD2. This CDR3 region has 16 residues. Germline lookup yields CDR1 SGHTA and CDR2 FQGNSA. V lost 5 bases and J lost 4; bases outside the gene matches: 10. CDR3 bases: TGTGCCAGCAGCCCCGCCGGGACTAGCTCCCCAGATACGCAGTATTTT. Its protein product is CASSPAGTSSPDTQYF.

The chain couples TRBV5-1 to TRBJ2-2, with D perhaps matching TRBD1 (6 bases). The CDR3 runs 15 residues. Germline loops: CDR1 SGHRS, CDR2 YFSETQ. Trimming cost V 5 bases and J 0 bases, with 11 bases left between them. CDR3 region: CASSSGTTNTGELFF. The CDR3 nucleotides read TGCGCCAGCAGTTCCGGGACAACGAACACCGGGGAGCTGTTTTTT.